The next 24 T cell receptor beta chains were all read from a single sample in a study of blood T cells in healthy people across ages. Primers used in a second PCR of about 6 to 11 cycles were a sample-barcoded 5' primer and a J-beta primer mix. TCRdb ran MiXCR on the 5' RACE reads and lists one entry per CDR3 protein. This repertoire shows some 1.4 million distinct CDR3 sequences, approximately 40% found once; its top ten account for 7% to 9%. The source material was blood. The receptors originated from a woman under 30 in good health.

The J gene is TRBJ1-1, the V gene TRBV2, with a tentative D call TRBD1 (6 bases). Trimming removed 7 bases from V and 0 bases from J, with 12 bases in between. CDR1 and CDR2 (germline): SNHLY, FYNNEI. This CDR3 has 14 residues. Written as DNA, the CDR3 is TGTGCCAGCAATTACAGGGAACTGAACACTGAAGCTTTCTTT. It translates to CASNYRELNTEAFF.

This chain joins TRBV6-5 and TRBJ2-4; possibly TRBD2 for D (7 bases). The J call may be in error: the DNA end matches TRBJ2-7 better. The CDR3 extends over 18 amino acids. Germline assignment: CDR1 MNHEY and CDR2 SVGAGI. Written as DNA, the CDR3 is TGTGCCAGCAGTTACAGAGGGGGGGGCGCCCCTATTCTTTACGAGCAGTACTTC. Translation: CASSYRGGGAPILYEQYF.

This clonotype was recorded a few times. The J gene is TRBJ2-3, the V gene TRBV20-1, with 9 nucleotides matching TRBD2. The V segment lost 6 bases and the J segment 6 bases; nucleotides outside the gene matches: 10. The CDR3 is 14 amino acids. Germline CDR1 reads DFQATT; CDR2 reads SNEGSKA (reference sequence). CDR3 sequence: CSARGSGSGDTQYF. For the CDR3, the DNA is TGCAGTGCCCGAGGTAGCGGGAGTGGGGATACGCAGTATTTT.

The table lists this clonotype with many counts. The chain has TRBV29-1 and TRBJ2-5, with 8 bases identical to TRBD2. CDR3 length: 12 residues. Germline V gene lookup returns CDR1 SQVTM and CDR2 ANQGSEA. After removal of 4 bases from V and 5 bases from J, the junction contained 3 bases not matched to a gene. Here the CDR3 reads CSVGTSSETQYF. In nucleotides, the CDR3 is TGCAGCGTTGGGACTAGCTCTGAGACCCAGTACTTC.

This clonotype was counted a few times. V and J are TRBV7-9 and TRBJ2-6; TRBD2 might be the D (5 bases). Germline CDR1 reads SEHNR; CDR2 reads FQNEAQ (reference sequence). This CDR3 has 16 residues. The V end was cut by 5 bases, the J end by 4 bases, with 15 bases between. CDR3 nucleotides: TGTGCCAGCAGCAAGTCGCGAGGGCCCGGGGCCAACGTCCTGACTTTC. Its protein is CASSKSRGPGANVLTF.

This clonotype was seen repeatedly, ten times or more. The rearrangement links TRBV18 to TRBJ2-5; 7 bases map to TRBD1. J lost 5 bases, V lost 5 bases, and 5 bases had no gene match. Germline V gene sequence: CDR1 KGHSH, CDR2 LQKENI. The CDR3 has 13 amino acids. CDR3 region: CASSSGQRETQYF. The CDR3 coding sequence is TGTGCCAGCTCATCGGGACAGAGGGAGACCCAGTACTTC.

CDR3 DNA: TGTGCCAGCAGCCAACACGGAGGAGGGACAGATACGCAGTATTTT. Translating gives CASSQHGGGTDTQYF. The chain is built from TRBV3-1 and TRBJ2-3; D may be TRBD2 (6 bases). This CDR3 is 15 amino acids long. V lost 2 bases, J lost 3 bases, and 12 bases lay in between. Looked up from germline, CDR1 is LGHDT and CDR2 is YNNKEL (reference sequence).

In its sample, this clonotype was seen a few times. This chain uses TRBV5-1 with TRBJ1-4, with 8 bases identical to TRBD1. The CDR3 has 14 residues. The trim removed 4 bases at V and 7 bases at J, leaving 6 bases unmatched. The germline V gene encodes CDR1 SGHRS and CDR2 YFSETQ. CDR3 nucleotides: TGCGCCAGCAGCCGACCAGGGGGCGGTGAAAAACTGTTTTTT. This codes for CASSRPGGGEKLFF.

The chain employs TRBV5-1 and TRBJ2-1, with 9 bases that match TRBD1. Gene TRBJ2-7 matches the end of the DNA better, so the J call may be wrong. This CDR3 region has 14 residues. Germline CDR1 SGHRS, CDR2 YFSETQ. The CDR3 coding sequence is TGCGCCAGCAGCCCTCCGACAGGGGGTAATGAGCAGTACTTC. Residues: CASSPPTGGNEQYF.

This clonotype was seen a handful of times. The chain recombines TRBV12-3 or TRBV12-4 with TRBJ1-1, with D uncertain. V shed 3 bases and J shed 0 bases, with 8 bases lying between them. The CDR3 sequence is 14 residues long. This chain's CDR3 is CASSFQNMNTEAFF. DNA of the CDR3: TGTGCCAGCAGTTTCCAGAATATGAACACTGAAGCTTTCTTT.

The sample holds a few counts of this clonotype. The genes are TRBV6-1 and TRBJ1-2; D may be TRBD1 (6 bases). V lost 7 bases and J lost 6, with 12 bases in between. The germline V gene has CDR1 MNHNS and CDR2 SASEGT. The CDR3 spans 12 residues. The CDR3 is CASNRGGDGYTF. DNA of the CDR3: TGTGCCAGCAATCGAGGGGGGGATGGCTACACCTTC.

The chain has TRBV12-3 or TRBV12-4 and TRBJ2-2; 7 bases align to TRBD1. The CDR3 is 14 amino acids. Trimming at V came to 6 bases and at J to 6 bases, leaving 7 bases not matched to a gene. In DNA, the CDR3 is TGTGCCAGCAGCCCAGGACAGGAGGCCGGGGAGCTGTTTTTT. Translated, it gives CASSPGQEAGELFF.

The rearrangement links TRBV7-9 to TRBJ2-5; 11 positions agree with TRBD2. Losses at the gene ends were 7 bases for V and 3 bases for J; bases not matched to a gene: 7. The CDR3 runs 15 residues. The V gene's germline CDR1 is SEHNR and CDR2 FQNEAQ (reference sequence). CDR3 sequence reads: CASTMGLAEEETQYF. CDR3 DNA: TGTGCCAGCACCATGGGACTAGCGGAGGAAGAGACCCAGTACTTC.

The gene calls are TRBV29-1 and TRBJ2-1, with D perhaps TRBD2 (7 bases). The J call could be wrong; TRBJ2-7 is a better fit for the DNA end. This CDR3 region has 12 residues. CDR1 is SQVTM, CDR2 ANQGSEA, per germline. For the CDR3, the DNA is TGCAGCGTTGGGGAGGGGGACAATGAGCAGTACTTC. Encoded protein: CSVGEGDNEQYF.

The chain carries TRBV5-1 and TRBJ2-1; D gene uncertain. This CDR3 has 16 residues. Deletions cut 0 bases from V and 4 bases from J, with 14 bases between. The germline CDR1 and CDR2 sequences are SGHRS and YFSETQ. In DNA, the CDR3 is TGCGCCAGCAGCTTGGTAGGCAGCTTACCTTACAATGAGCAGTTCTTC. Translated, it gives CASSLVGSLPYNEQFF.

This clonotype was recorded once. The gene calls are TRBV5-1 and TRBJ1-6; 7 positions agree with TRBD1. Germline loops: CDR1 SGHRS, CDR2 YFSETQ. CDR3 size: 17 residues. V lost 4 bases to trimming and J lost 0 bases; unmatched junction nucleotides: 7. The DNA of the CDR3 is TGCGCCAGCAGCAGGACAGGAATAAGCTCCTATAATTCACCCCTCCACTTT. It is translated as CASSRTGISSYNSPLHF.

The V call is TRBV30, the J call TRBJ2-1; D unresolved. Trimming stripped 2 bases from V and 6 bases from J, with 20 bases between. The length of the CDR3 is 16 residues. The germline V gene has CDR1 GTSNPN and CDR2 SVGIG (reference sequence). CDR3 DNA: TGTGCCTGGAGTTCTCCGGATAGATCCCCTCTCAATGAGCAGTTCTTC. This sequence encodes CAWSSPDRSPLNEQFF.

This clonotype was recorded a few times. The chain has TRBV7-2 and TRBJ1-1; D perhaps matches TRBD1 (6 bases). The CDR3 extends over 14 amino acids. Germline values: CDR1 SGHTA, CDR2 FQGNSA. V lost 5 bases and J lost 5, with 15 bases in between. The CDR3 here is CASSPENRETEAFF. Here the CDR3 DNA reads TGTGCCAGCAGCCCGGAGAACAGGGAAACTGAAGCTTTCTTT. Combining the CDR3 with reference TRBV7-2 and TRBJ1-1 gives the whole variable domain GAGVSQSPSNKVTEKGKDVELRCDPISGHTALYWYRQSLGQGLEFLIYFQGNSAPDKSGLPSDRFSAERTGGSVSTLTIQRTQQEDSAVYLCASSPENRETEAFFGQGTRLTVV.

This clonotype has only a few counts. This chain connects TRBV20-1 to TRBJ2-5; tentatively, D is TRBD2 (5 bases). Trimming took 1 base from V and 5 from J, leaving 14 bases between them. The CDR3 consists of 14 residues. Germline V CDR1 and CDR2: DFQATT, SNEGSKA (reference sequence). The CDR3 is CSARVPGSTETQYF. The CDR3 nucleotides are TGCAGTGCTAGAGTCCCGGGATCCACGGAGACCCAGTACTTC.

The CDR3 sequence: CASSAERTGVGYGYTF. As DNA, the CDR3 is TGCGCCAGCAGCGCCGAAAGGACAGGGGTCGGCTATGGCTACACCTTC. The rearrangement uses TRBV5-1 and TRBJ1-2; 9 nucleotides agree with TRBD1. Germline CDR1 SGHRS, CDR2 YFSETQ. V was clipped by 4 bases and J by 4 bases; unmatched bases: 11. This CDR3 has 16 residues.

V and J are TRBV11-3 and TRBJ1-3, with TRBD1 identical over 8 bases. Trimming at V came to 5 bases and at J to 0 bases, leaving 3 bases not matched to a gene. The CDR3 loop spans 15 amino acids. Germline loops: CDR1 SGHNT, CDR2 YENEEA. CDR3: CASSADRDSGNTIYF. The CDR3 DNA sequence: TGTGCCAGCAGCGCGGACAGGGACTCTGGAAACACCATATATTTT.

This clonotype was seen more than once but under ten times. The V and J genes are TRBV12-3 or TRBV12-4 and TRBJ2-3; 11 bases are shared with TRBD2. V was clipped by 6 bases and J by 1 base; unmatched bases: 3. The CDR3 spans 15 residues. CDR3: CASRLLAGGTDTQYF. The CDR3, as DNA: TGTGCCAGCAGGTTACTAGCGGGAGGCACAGATACGCAGTATTTT.

CDR3 sequence reads: CATSGLTPSGESYNEQFF. CDR3 sequence (DNA): TGTGCCACCAGTGGCCTGACCCCTAGCGGGGAGTCCTACAATGAGCAGTTCTTC. V gene TRBV24-1 combines with J gene TRBJ2-1, with 9 nucleotides matching TRBD2. J lost 1 base, V lost 5 bases, and 11 bases had no gene match. The germline CDR1 and CDR2 sequences are KGHDR and SFDVKD. The CDR3 spans 18 residues.

This clonotype was found a few times. The J gene is TRBJ2-5, the V gene TRBV25-1, with 9 bases that match TRBD1. The ends lost 1 base at V and 5 bases at J; junction bases unmatched: 11. The CDR3 extends over 17 amino acids. Per germline, CDR1 MGHDK and CDR2 SYGVNS. The chain's CDR3 is CASSESRPGQGRETQYF. CDR3 nucleotides: TGTGCCAGCAGTGAATCGAGGCCGGGACAGGGTCGGGAGACCCAGTACTTC.